This T cell receptor beta chain was profiled in a study of control samples from healthy donors and cancer patients. Sequencing used immunoSEQ multiplex PCR; TCRdb keeps in-frame clones, though not all of them. The table records 150,000 to 200,000 clones, about 91% of them present only once. The origin of this receptor is a woman in her thirties or forties in good health. Sequencing was done on a sample of blood.

CDR3 in amino acids: CASSLPGGWDSNQPQHF. The DNA of the CDR3 is TGTGCCAGCAGCTTGCCTGGGGGGTGGGATAGCAATCAGCCCCAGCATTTT. The chain recombines TRBV2 with TRBJ1-5; D is perhaps TRBD1 (5 bases). Trimming shortened V by 6 bases and J by 0 bases, and 18 bases separated the two germline ends. Germline V lookup: CDR1 SNHLY, CDR2 FYNNEI. The CDR3 length is 17 residues.